The next 31 T cell receptor beta chains were all read from a single sample in a study of response to subunit inactivated influenza vaccine. One entry per CDR3 protein, called by TCRdb with MiXCR from the RT-PCR reads. The sample includes some 800,000 distinct CDR3 sequences, around 20% of them seen just once. The sample in question was PBMCs from blood, obtained 5 days after vaccination. These receptors originate from a man aged 50 to 59 who received an inactivated influenza vaccine.

This clonotype has only a few counts. This rearrangement joins TRBV20-1 to TRBJ1-2, with a tentative D call TRBD1 (5 bases). V was clipped by 3 bases and J by 0 bases, with 8 bases between them. The CDR3 contains 13 residues. The germline V gene has CDR1 DFQATT and CDR2 SNEGSKA (reference sequence). The DNA of the CDR3 is TGCAGTGCTAGTCGGGGGACTAACTATGGCTACACCTTC. Translated, it gives CSASRGTNYGYTF.

The V and J genes are TRBV19 and TRBJ2-7; D is uncertain. V lost 7 bases to trimming and J lost 0 bases, with 13 bases between them. The CDR3 loop spans 14 amino acids. The germline V gene encodes CDR1 LNHDA and CDR2 SQIVND (reference sequence). The CDR3 loop reads CASKAADFSYEQYF. The CDR3 DNA is TGTGCCAGTAAGGCAGCAGACTTCTCCTACGAGCAGTACTTC.

The chain employs TRBV10-3 and TRBJ2-1; D ambiguous. CDR3 length: 12 residues. The germline V gene has CDR1 ENHRY and CDR2 SYGVKD. V was cut by 5 bases and J by 5 bases, with 7 bases left in between. The CDR3 region has the DNA TGTGCCATCAGTCCGTTGGACAATGAGCAGTTCTTC. Its translation is CAISPLDNEQFF.

The chain links TRBV7-6 to TRBJ2-7, with D possibly TRBD1 on 6 matching bases. CDR1 is SGHVS and CDR2 is FNYEAQ in the germline V gene. This CDR3 has 15 residues. Trimming took off 5 bases at V and 2 bases at J, with 16 bases between the two ends. CDR3 in amino acids: CASSVDRTPTYEQYF. The DNA of the CDR3 is TGTGCCAGCAGCGTCGACAGGACTCCCACCTACGAGCAGTACTTC.

The chain links TRBV3-1 to TRBJ2-7; TRBD2 aligns across 7 bases. CDR1 and CDR2 from the germline V gene are LGHDT and YNNKEL (reference sequence). CDR3 size: 15 residues. The ends lost 0 bases at V and 5 bases at J; junction bases unmatched: 7. The CDR3 nucleotides read TGTGCCAGCAGCCAAGACGGCGGGAGATACAACGAGCAGTACTTC. It translates to CASSQDGGRYNEQYF.

The chain couples TRBV24-1 to TRBJ2-7; TRBD2 is a possible D gene (5 bases). There are 16 residues in the CDR3. The V end was cut by 6 bases, the J end by 9 bases, with 26 bases between. Germline V gives CDR1 KGHDR, CDR2 SFDVKD. CDR3 sequence reads: CATSHPGEQVPTRQYF. The CDR3 DNA sequence: TGTGCCACCAGTCATCCCGGGGAGCAAGTACCTACGAGGCAGTACTTC.

The rearrangement links TRBV5-1 to TRBJ1-2; 7 bases align to TRBD1. Germline CDR1 reads SGHRS; CDR2 reads YFSETQ. V dropped 7 bases and J dropped 3; count of bases not matched to a gene: 21. The CDR3 covers 18 residues. CDR3 protein: CASRSYRGVLLSDYGYTF. Written as DNA, the CDR3 is TGCGCCAGCCGATCCTACAGGGGCGTACTTCTATCGGACTATGGCTACACCTTC.

The V call is TRBV20-1, the J call TRBJ2-7; 13 nucleotides match TRBD2. V lost 4 bases and J lost 6; bases outside the gene matches: 6. The CDR3 has 14 amino acids. Looked up from germline, CDR1 is DFQATT and CDR2 is SNEGSKA (reference sequence). CDR3 bases: TGCAGTGCTAAACCGGGACTAGCGGGATTCGAGCAGTACTTC. The encoded protein is CSAKPGLAGFEQYF.

This chain joins TRBV7-8 and TRBJ2-7, with D perhaps matching TRBD1 (9 bases). From germline, CDR1 is SGHVS and CDR2 FQNEAQ. V was cut by 5 bases and J by 1 base, with 18 bases left in between. CDR3 length equals 16 residues. CDR3 bases: TGTGCCAGCAGCCCCGGGGGGGGGACAGGGTCCTACGAGCAGTACTTC. Translated: CASSPGGGTGSYEQYF. The complete variable domain, with remaining parts taken from reference TRBV7-8 and TRBJ2-7, reads GAGVSQSPRYKVAKRGQDVALRCDPISGHVSLFWYQQALGQGPEFLTYFQNEAQLDKSGLPSDRFFAERPEGSVSTLKIQRTQQEDSAVYLCASSPGGGTGSYEQYFGPGTRLTVT.

The rearrangement joins TRBV6-5 to TRBJ1-2, with 8 bases fitting TRBD1. J was trimmed by 2 bases and V by 4 bases; bases with no gene match: 6. The CDR3 is made up of 15 amino acids. Germline CDR1 reads MNHEY; CDR2 reads SVGAGI. CDR3 sequence (DNA): TGTGCCAGCAGTTCCCCCAGGACAGGGAACTATGGCTACACCTTC. Translating it yields CASSSPRTGNYGYTF.

There are a few counts of this clonotype. This chain links TRBV6-2 or TRBV6-3 with TRBJ2-7; TRBD1 agrees at 7 bases. This CDR3 contains 15 residues. CDR1 is MNHEY and CDR2 is SVGEGT in the germline V gene. V shed 5 bases, J shed 9 bases, and the junction held 16 bases outside the gene matches. The CDR3 spells CASSQPRDRRLGQYF. In DNA, the CDR3 is TGTGCCAGCAGTCAACCCCGGGACAGACGTCTAGGGCAGTACTTC.

This clonotype has a handful of counts. The chain recombines TRBV4-2 with TRBJ1-2; a possible D gene is TRBD1 (5 bases). V shed 0 bases and J shed 8 bases, with 13 bases lying between them. This CDR3 contains 14 residues. CDR1 and CDR2 from the germline V gene are LGHNA and YNFKEQ. In DNA, the CDR3 is TGTGCCAGCAGCCAAGAGACGGGGCGAACGGGCTACACCTTC. This translates into CASSQETGRTGYTF.

The chain uses TRBV5-1 and TRBJ2-1; TRBD1 matches 8 bases. This CDR3 comprises 11 residues. Trimming removed 7 bases from V and 7 bases from J; junction bases left unmatched: 1. Per germline, CDR1 SGHRS and CDR2 YFSETQ. CDR3 in amino acids: CASHRGNEQFF. The CDR3 nucleotides read TGCGCCAGCCACAGGGGGAATGAGCAGTTCTTC.

The chain joins TRBV20-1 to TRBJ2-1; tentatively, D is TRBD2 (5 bases). Germline V gene lookup returns CDR1 DFQATT and CDR2 SNEGSKA (reference sequence). The CDR3 spans 17 residues. Deletions cut 0 bases from V and 0 bases from J, with 15 bases between. Written as DNA, the CDR3 is TGCAGTGCTAGAGATCAGTTCGCGGGTCCCTCCTACAATGAGCAGTTCTTC. It is translated as CSARDQFAGPSYNEQFF.

The chain recombines TRBV5-5 with TRBJ2-7; TRBD1 aligns across 7 bases. The CDR3 sequence is 14 residues long. Losses at the gene ends were 0 bases for V and 6 bases for J; bases not matched to a gene: 6. Looked up from germline, CDR1 is SGHKS and CDR2 is YYEKEE (reference sequence). Written as DNA, the CDR3 is TGTGCCAGCAGCTTGGGTGGACAGGACCGCGAGCAGTACTTC. Amino acid sequence: CASSLGGQDREQYF.

The J gene is TRBJ2-2, the V gene TRBV6-1; no definite D call. The germline CDR1 and CDR2 sequences are MNHNS and SASEGT. Trimming pared 0 bases from V and 5 bases from J, leaving 10 bases between. This CDR3 is 15 amino acids long. The CDR3 reads CASSEAQANTGELFF. Written as DNA, the CDR3 is TGTGCCAGCAGTGAAGCACAAGCTAATACCGGGGAGCTGTTTTTT.

The chain links TRBV20-1 to TRBJ2-3; the match to TRBD2 covers 15 bases. J was trimmed by 8 bases and V by 2 bases; bases with no gene match: 11. Germline assignment: CDR1 DFQATT and CDR2 SNEGSKA (reference sequence). This CDR3 has 17 amino acids. CDR3 in DNA: TGCAGTGCTAGACCGCGCCCGGGACTAGCGGGAGGAGGTACGCAGTATTTT. The encoded protein is CSARPRPGLAGGGTQYF.

This clonotype was seen more than once but under ten times. The genes are TRBV7-9 and TRBJ2-3, with 9 bases matching TRBD1. The CDR3 runs 15 residues. The germline V gene has CDR1 SEHNR and CDR2 FQNEAQ (reference sequence). V dropped 5 bases and J dropped 7; count of bases not matched to a gene: 10. CDR3 DNA sequence: TGTGCCAGCAGCGGACAGGGGAGGGTCCGTTATACGCAGTATTTT. It is translated as CASSGQGRVRYTQYF.

The CDR3 DNA reads TGTGCCAGCAGTTACTCGGTTGGGGCCCGGTTTATTCCAGATACGCAGTATTTT. Its protein product is CASSYSVGARFIPDTQYF. The V gene is TRBV6-5, the J gene TRBJ2-3; D is possibly TRBD1 (5 bases). V lost 0 bases and J lost 4, with 20 bases in between. The CDR3 totals 18 residues. The germline gives CDR1 MNHEY, CDR2 SVGAGI.

The rearrangement uses TRBV20-1 and TRBJ1-1; D gene uncertain. From germline, CDR1 is DFQATT and CDR2 SNEGSKA (reference sequence). Trimming cost V 4 bases and J 4 bases, with 13 bases left between them. This CDR3 contains 13 residues. CDR3 region: CSAIWGYGTEAFF. The CDR3 DNA reads as TGCAGTGCTATTTGGGGATACGGCACTGAAGCTTTCTTT.

Concerning this clonotype itself: The junction shows a germline mismatch at one end, possibly a read error. The chain employs TRBV3-1 and TRBJ2-7; the D is unclear. Germline V gene lookup returns CDR1 LGHDT and CDR2 YNNKEL (reference sequence). CDR3 size: 14 residues. The CDR3 loop reads CASSQVGSSYEQHF. In nucleotides, the CDR3 is TGTGCCAGCAGCCAAGTCGGCAGCTCCTACGAGCAGCACTTC.

This chain joins TRBV7-2 and TRBJ2-1; 8 bases line up with TRBD2. Germline CDR1 is SGHTA and CDR2 is FQGNSA. The CDR3 is 12 amino acids. V gave up 5 bases and J gave up 9 bases; unmatched junction bases: 3. Here the CDR3 DNA reads TGTGCCAGCAGCCTAGGACTAGCTGAGCAGTTCTTC. It is translated as CASSLGLAEQFF. The whole variable domain, filled in from reference TRBV7-2 and TRBJ2-1, reads GAGVSQSPSNKVTEKGKDVELRCDPISGHTALYWYRQSLGQGLEFLIYFQGNSAPDKSGLPSDRFSAERTGGSVSTLTIQRTQQEDSAVYLCASSLGLAEQFFGPGTRLTVL.

V is TRBV7-2 and J is TRBJ1-1; unclear D gene. The CDR3 sequence is 14 residues long. V was cut by 5 bases and J by 1 base, with 11 bases left in between. Germline V gene data show CDR1 as SGHTA and CDR2 as FQGNSA. The CDR3 bases are TGTGCCAGCAGCCCTGTCACCCCGAACACTGAAGCTTTCTTT. Translation: CASSPVTPNTEAFF. The whole variable domain, remainder taken from reference TRBV7-2 and TRBJ1-1, is GAGVSQSPSNKVTEKGKDVELRCDPISGHTALYWYRQSLGQGLEFLIYFQGNSAPDKSGLPSDRFSAERTGGSVSTLTIQRTQQEDSAVYLCASSPVTPNTEAFFGQGTRLTVV.

V and J are TRBV19 and TRBJ1-1; D gene unclear. Looked up from germline, CDR1 is LNHDA and CDR2 is SQIVND (reference sequence). V lost 2 bases to trimming and J lost 2 bases, with 9 bases between them. CDR3 size: 14 residues. In DNA, the CDR3 is TGTGCCAGTAGTATATATGGGAGAAACACTGAAGCTTTCTTT. It translates to CASSIYGRNTEAFF.

The V gene is TRBV9, the J gene TRBJ2-1; D possibly corresponds to TRBD2 (7 bases). Germline V gives CDR1 SGDLS, CDR2 YYNGEE. Trimming shortened V by 2 bases and J by 9 bases, and 15 bases separated the two germline ends. This CDR3 contains 14 residues. The CDR3 protein is CASSVTSEGGEQFF. CDR3 nucleotides: TGTGCCAGCAGCGTCACTAGCGAGGGGGGTGAGCAGTTCTTC.

This clonotype came up a few times. The chain combines TRBV10-3 with TRBJ1-2; 7 bases are shared with TRBD1. The CDR3 has 13 residues. The junction had 9 bases not matched to a gene; V was cut back by 10 bases and J by 4 bases. The germline V gene encodes CDR1 ENHRY and CDR2 SYGVKD. CDR3 protein: CATLDRLTYGYTF. The CDR3 coding sequence is TGTGCCACCCTGGACAGGTTAACCTATGGCTACACCTTC.

This clonotype was counted a few times. The chain joins TRBV20-1 to TRBJ1-5, with a weak D call TRBD1 (6 bases). Germline CDR1 DFQATT, CDR2 SNEGSKA (reference sequence). Trimming removed 0 bases at V and 0 bases at J, with 12 bases between. The length of the CDR3 is 16 residues. This chain's CDR3 is CSARDGGAYSNQPQHF. In DNA, the CDR3 is TGCAGTGCTAGAGATGGGGGGGCCTATAGCAATCAGCCCCAGCATTTT.

The chain uses TRBV4-3 and TRBJ2-1; 11 bases are shared with TRBD1. The CDR3 runs to 16 residues. The V gene end was trimmed by 2 bases and the J gene end by 3 bases; junction bases not matched to a gene: 3. Germline lookup yields CDR1 LGHNA and CDR2 YSLEER. CDR3 residues: CASSQTGQGGYNEQFF. DNA of the CDR3: TGCGCCAGCAGCCAAACGGGACAGGGGGGCTACAATGAGCAGTTCTTC.

This clonotype was counted a few times. The V and J genes are TRBV20-1 and TRBJ2-5; D possibly uses TRBD1 or TRBD2 (5 bases each). The V and J ends lost 2 bases and 1 base respectively, with 8 bases between them. Germline values: CDR1 DFQATT, CDR2 SNEGSKA (reference sequence). The CDR3 sequence is 13 residues long. The CDR3 loop reads CSARFGTQETQYF. CDR3 in DNA: TGCAGTGCTAGATTCGGGACCCAAGAGACCCAGTACTTC.

The chain is built from TRBV5-1 and TRBJ2-5, with unresolved D. CDR1 SGHRS and CDR2 YFSETQ come from the germline V gene. CDR3 length: 15 amino acids. V was pared by 4 bases and J by 0 bases, with 13 bases between. The CDR3, as DNA: TGCGCCAGCAGCCCGATTCAAATCTACCAAGAGACCCAGTACTTC. Its protein is CASSPIQIYQETQYF.

This clonotype was counted only a few times. This sequence joins TRBV5-1 and TRBJ2-3; 10 nucleotides line up with TRBD1. Germline CDR1 is SGHRS and CDR2 is YFSETQ. Germline trimming cut 6 bases from V and 5 bases from J; bases unmatched to any gene: 6. This CDR3 contains 14 residues. CDR3 amino acids: CASNLGTGEDTQYF. The CDR3 bases are TGCGCCAGCAACCTCGGGACAGGGGAAGATACGCAGTATTTT.